Shown below are 13 T cell receptor beta chains from a single sample sequenced in a study of response to subunit inactivated influenza vaccine. TCRdb ran MiXCR on the RT-PCR reads and lists one entry per CDR3 protein. This repertoire shows roughly 700,000 distinct CDR3 sequences, approximately 14% found once; its top ten account for around 6.5%. The input for sequencing was PBMCs from blood, taken around 15 days before vaccination. The source is a man aged 50-59 years who received an inactivated influenza vaccine.

V gene TRBV3-1 combines with J gene TRBJ2-1; D remains ambiguous. Per germline, CDR1 LGHDT and CDR2 YNNKEL (reference sequence). Between the trimmed V and J ends, which lost 2 bases and 9 bases, there was a span of 8 bases. The CDR3 sequence is 12 residues long. For the CDR3, the DNA is TGTGCCAGCAGCCAACCTGAGAGTGAGCAGTTCTTC. It is translated as CASSQPESEQFF.

This clonotype was found a few times. J is TRBJ2-1 and V is TRBV6-2 or TRBV6-3, with a tentative D call TRBD2 (5 bases). Germline V gene sequence: CDR1 MNHEY, CDR2 SVGEGT. The V and J ends lost 2 bases and 6 bases respectively, with 14 bases between them. This CDR3 spans 15 amino acids. CDR3 in amino acids: CASSYRAAFSNEQFF. Here the CDR3 DNA reads TGTGCCAGCAGTTACCGAGCGGCCTTTAGCAATGAGCAGTTCTTC.

The J gene is TRBJ2-7, the V gene TRBV28; the D gene is possibly TRBD1 (5 bases). Trimming took off 4 bases at V and 3 bases at J, with 16 bases between the two ends. Germline CDR1 reads MDHEN; CDR2 reads SYDVKM. This CDR3 is built from 15 residues. Here the CDR3 DNA reads TGTGCCAGCAGTTGGGCAGGGCGGCTAGTCTACGAGCAGTACTTC. This sequence encodes CASSWAGRLVYEQYF.

V usage is TRBV20-1 and J usage is TRBJ2-3; D might be TRBD1 (5 bases). Germline CDR1 DFQATT, CDR2 SNEGSKA (reference sequence). V lost 3 bases to trimming and J lost 3 bases, with 13 bases between them. This CDR3 has 14 amino acids. CDR3 in DNA: TGCAGTGCTAGTTCACAGGTCAGGACAGATACGCAGTATTTT. Its translation: CSASSQVRTDTQYF.

This clonotype appeared a few times. V is TRBV3-1 and J is TRBJ2-1; perhaps TRBD1 as D (6 bases). V shed 2 bases and J shed 3 bases, with 20 bases lying between them. Germline loops: CDR1 LGHDT, CDR2 YNNKEL (reference sequence). The CDR3 is 18 amino acids. CDR3 bases: TGTGCCAGCAGCCAAATCGCTAACTTGGGGGCGGACTACAATGAGCAGTTCTTC. Translation gives CASSQIANLGADYNEQFF.

This clonotype was counted at least ten times. The chain links TRBV5-1 to TRBJ2-2, with 7 bases matching TRBD1. The V gene's germline CDR1 is SGHRS and CDR2 YFSETQ. The V segment lost 4 bases and the J segment 4 bases; nucleotides outside the gene matches: 10. The CDR3 contains 16 residues. In nucleotides, the CDR3 is TGCGCCAGCAGCCCAGACCGACAGGGTGGCACCGGGGAGCTGTTTTTT. Amino acid sequence: CASSPDRQGGTGELFF.

V and J are TRBV15 and TRBJ1-2, with 8 bases that match TRBD1. Germline V CDR1 and CDR2: LNHNV, YYDKDF (reference sequence). The CDR3 length is 16 residues. Trimming at V came to 0 bases and at J to 8 bases, leaving 11 bases not matched to a gene. CDR3 protein: CATSRDRGQAGGGYTF. The CDR3 region has the DNA TGTGCCACCAGCAGAGATAGGGGACAGGCCGGGGGCGGCTACACCTTC.

The V and J genes are TRBV15 and TRBJ1-4, with D hard to call. V lost 8 bases and J 0 bases, leaving 13 bases between the germline ends. Germline CDR1 LNHNV, CDR2 YYDKDF (reference sequence). This CDR3 contains 15 residues. The CDR3 sequence: CATRASRATNEKLFF. For the CDR3, the DNA is TGTGCCACCCGAGCCTCCAGAGCAACTAATGAAAAACTGTTTTTT. Supplemented by reference TRBV15 and TRBJ1-4, the full variable domain reads DAMVIQNPRYQVTQFGKPVTLSCSQTLNHNVMYWYQQKSSQAPKLLFHYYDKDFNNEADTPDNFQSRRPNTSFCFLDIRSPGLGDTAMYLCATRASRATNEKLFFGSGTQLSVL.

This clonotype was detected a few times. The rearrangement links TRBV6-2 or TRBV6-3 to TRBJ2-3; either TRBD1 or TRBD2 may fit D (5 bases each). Between the trimmed V and J ends, which lost 7 bases and 6 bases, there was a span of 17 bases. This CDR3 region has 14 residues. The V gene's germline CDR1 is MNHEY and CDR2 SVGEGT. CDR3 sequence reads: CASNVGTPGDTQYF. The CDR3 DNA sequence: TGTGCCAGCAACGTCGGGACGCCAGGGGATACGCAGTATTTT.

The chain has TRBV28 and TRBJ2-7; D unresolved. The CDR3 sequence is 13 residues long. V shed 7 bases and J shed 3 bases, with 13 bases lying between them. Per germline, CDR1 MDHEN and CDR2 SYDVKM. This CDR3 is CASNLQENYEQYF. The CDR3 DNA follows: TGTGCCAGCAATTTGCAGGAAAACTACGAGCAGTACTTC.

V gene TRBV20-1 combines with J gene TRBJ2-5, with 12 positions matching TRBD1. Unmatched junction bases numbered 4, after V lost 4 bases and J lost 4 bases. Germline CDR1 and CDR2: DFQATT and SNEGSKA (reference sequence). The CDR3 length is 14 residues. The DNA of the CDR3 is TGCAGTGCTACGGGACAGGGGGCCGCAGAGACCCAGTACTTC. Amino acid sequence: CSATGQGAAETQYF.

The chain has TRBV7-8 and TRBJ2-3; 12 bases align to TRBD2. The CDR3 spans 16 residues. Germline V gene lookup returns CDR1 SGHVS and CDR2 FQNEAQ. V lost 5 bases to trimming and J lost 2 bases; unmatched junction nucleotides: 5. The CDR3 region is CASSPGLAGFTDTQYF. The CDR3 bases are TGTGCCAGCAGCCCCGGACTAGCGGGATTCACAGATACGCAGTATTTT. Combining the CDR3 with reference TRBV7-8 and TRBJ2-3 gives the whole variable domain GAGVSQSPRYKVAKRGQDVALRCDPISGHVSLFWYQQALGQGPEFLTYFQNEAQLDKSGLPSDRFFAERPEGSVSTLKIQRTQQEDSAVYLCASSPGLAGFTDTQYFGPGTRLTVL.

In this sample, this clonotype turned up a few times. The V call is TRBV20-1, the J call TRBJ2-1; D not certain. CDR3 size: 13 residues. Germline V gene lookup returns CDR1 DFQATT and CDR2 SNEGSKA (reference sequence). The V and J ends lost 0 bases and 10 bases respectively, with 13 bases between them. In nucleotides, the CDR3 is TGCAGTGCTAGAGAGGGGTCCGTGGGAGAGCAGTTCTTC. Translating it yields CSAREGSVGEQFF.